This T cell receptor beta chain was observed in a study of OX40 agonist ivuxolimab in advanced cancers. Study at large: Ivuxolimab, an agonistic anti-OX40 (CD134) antibody, was given to patients. General study points: The study found that CD8+ T cells averaged more expanded clones than CD4+.

Samples of blood were obtained at baseline, on cycle 4 day 1, and on cycle 7 day 1. Remarks on this clone: Its antigen is unidentified.

TCRdb keeps only in-frame clones here, not all; method: immunoSEQ multiplex PCR. The profile shows roughly 97,000 clones, 70% to 90% of them singletons. CDR1 is GTSNPN, CDR2 SVGIG, per germline (reference sequence). J was trimmed by 6 bases and V by 3 bases; bases with no gene match: 7. This CDR3 has 15 residues. The specimen was CD4+ or CD8+ T cells sorted from blood, collected in a trial of the OX40 agonist ivuxolimab. The V call is TRBV30, the J call TRBJ2-2; 10 nucleotides align to TRBD1. This sequence originates from an adult with an advanced solid tumor such as melanoma, head and neck, liver or kidney cancer. In nucleotides, the CDR3 is TGTGCCTGGAGAGGTGCGGGACAGGGGCCCGGGGAGCTGTTTTTT. Translated, it gives CAWRGAGQGPGELFF.